This TCR beta chain is drawn from a study of PD-L1 blockade in urothelial cancer. Overall study: Males with urothelial cancer arising in the bladder constituted most of the roughly 30 patients. Timepoints chosen for blood analysis were 3 weeks (second dose) and 6 weeks after treatment start. Specimens of blood held a median count of about 150,000 T cells.

Some clones are missing from TCRdb's copy, which holds only in-frame ones; the method was immunoSEQ multiplex PCR. Among some 84,000 clones listed, 75% to 90% were seen once. With V trimmed by 5 bases and J by 3 bases, 5 bases remained unmatched. Germline lookup yields CDR1 SGHRS and CDR2 YFSETQ. This CDR3 has 14 residues. The sample in question was PBMCs, obtained around atezolizumab (anti-PD-L1) treatment. V usage is TRBV5-1 and J usage is TRBJ1-3; TRBD1 aligns across 7 bases. This clonotype was sampled from a woman aged 70-85 years with urothelial cancer. The CDR3 DNA follows: TGCGCCAGCAGTGTACAGGGGTTTGGAAACACCATATATTTT. Protein sequence: CASSVQGFGNTIYF.